In this sample, the clone carrying this TCR beta chain turned up a few times. The target antigen is unknown. The length of the CDR3 is 17 residues. Germline loops: CDR1 GTSNPN, CDR2 SVGIG (reference sequence). Trimming removed 3 bases from V and 1 base from J, with 21 bases in between. The source of the sample is a study of T cell responses to AZD1222 COVID-19 vaccine. The method was immunoSEQ multiplex PCR; TCRdb's version includes in-frame clones alone and lacks a portion of them. The sample contains some 70,000 clones, 84% of which appear only once. Overall study results and limits: Donor demographics were predominantly white British with a female majority; clonal diversity may be underestimated.

This sample comprised peripheral blood, obtained on day 0 of AZD1222 vaccination. The TCR comes from an adult in good health. This chain uses TRBV30 with TRBJ1-2; perhaps TRBD1 as D (6 bases). The CDR3 spells CAWRRNRVRFHNYGYTF. Written as DNA, the CDR3 is TGTGCCTGGAGGAGGAACAGGGTGCGGTTCCATAACTATGGCTACACCTTC.